The following is a T cell receptor (beta chain) sequence with its context. Next came a second PCR, run for about 7 to 12 cycles, which used a sample-barcoded 5' primer along with a J-beta primer mix. TCRdb analysed the 5' RACE reads with MiXCR anew, one entry per CDR3 protein. The sample includes about 970,000 distinct CDR3 sequences, 51% of them seen just once. The entry originates in a study of blood T cells in healthy people across ages. Each donor supplied around 9.9 milliliters of peripheral blood. PBMCs were isolated at a quantity of at least 7 million per sample. The CDR3 length is 14 residues. Germline V CDR1 and CDR2: SQVTM, ANQGSEA. V lost 7 bases and J 3 bases, leaving 15 bases between the germline ends.

The sequenced sample consisted of blood. The V gene is TRBV29-1, the J gene TRBJ1-4, with a possible D match to TRBD1 (6 bases). This clonotype was obtained from a woman aged 60 to 75 in good health. Here the CDR3 DNA reads TGCAGCGGAGGCCCTCAGGGGTCTAATGAAAAACTGTTTTTT. Protein: CSGGPQGSNEKLFF.